This is a list of T cell receptor beta chains from one sample in a study of blood T cell repertoires in COVID-19. The assay was immunoSEQ multiplex PCR, and TCRdb's table has in-frame clones only and misses some. Among fewer than 350,000 clones, approximately 86% were seen once, and the ten largest hold just under 1%. Sequenced: PBMCs or T cells enriched from blood (not recorded which). Receptor source: a woman in her 30s who had recovered from COVID-19. Each CDR3 is given with its conserved first and last residue. A D gene is named only where the DNA matches it firmly.

J gene,V gene,D gene,CDR3 protein,CDR3 DNA
TRBJ1-2,TRBV6-4,TRBD1,CASTREAGTGAFGYTF,TGTGCCAGCACTCGAGAGGCCGGGACAGGGGCATTTGGCTACACCTTC
TRBJ1-2,TRBV3-1/TRBV3-2,TRBD1,CASSGTGSGGYTF,TGTGCCAGCAGCGGGACAGGGAGTGGAGGCTACACCTTC
TRBJ1-5,TRBV6-1,NA,CASSESGLRQPQHF,TGTGCCAGCAGTGAATCAGGGTTAAGGCAGCCCCAGCATTTT
TRBJ2-1,TRBV7-9,TRBD2,CASSPRTSGRNNEQFF,TGTGCCAGCAGCCCAAGGACTAGCGGGAGGAACAATGAGCAGTTCTTC
TRBJ2-5,TRBV4-1,TRBD1,CASSLGQEIQETQYF,TGCGCCAGCAGCCTGGGACAGGAGATCCAAGAGACCCAGTACTTC
TRBJ2-5,TRBV9,NA,CASSVHSRAQETQYF,TGTGCCAGCAGCGTACATTCCAGGGCTCAAGAGACCCAGTACTTC
TRBJ1-3,TRBV5-5,NA,CASSLAFRTVRSGNTIYF,TGTGCCAGCAGCTTGGCGTTCCGGACAGTGCGCTCTGGAAACACCATATATTTT
TRBJ2-3,TRBV7-9,NA,CASTSSDTGTQYF,TGTGCCAGCACCTCCTCCGATACGGGTACGCAGTATTTT
TRBJ1-5,TRBV18,TRBD1,CASSTNRGGFFGNQPQHF,TGTGCCAGCTCAACCAACAGGGGTGGGTTTTTTGGCAATCAGCCCCAGCATTTT
TRBJ1-3,TRBV27,NA,CASSLSRAGNTIYF,TGTGCCAGCAGTTTATCGCGGGCGGGAAACACCATATATTTT
TRBJ2-7,TRBV11-2,NA,CASSFMSEQYF,TGTGCCAGCAGCTTTATGTCCGAGCAGTACTTC
TRBJ1-1,TRBV29-1,NA,CSVVDSSTEAFF,TGCAGCGTAGTAGACAGTTCCACTGAAGCTTTCTTT
TRBJ1-2,TRBV29-1,TRBD1,CSVVTGNYGYTF,TGCAGCGTAGTGACAGGGAACTATGGCTACACCTTC
TRBJ2-7,TRBV11-2,NA,CASSTITGTRYYEQYF,TGTGCCAGCAGCACAATAACCGGGACTCGCTACTACGAGCAGTACTTC
TRBJ1-6,TRBV28,TRBD1,CASSLLGQGNSPLHF,TGTGCCAGCAGTTTGCTGGGACAGGGGAATTCACCCCTCCACTTT
TRBJ1-4,TRBV20-1,NA,CSATMGSKLFF,TGCAGTGCTACGATGGGCAGTAAACTGTTTTTT